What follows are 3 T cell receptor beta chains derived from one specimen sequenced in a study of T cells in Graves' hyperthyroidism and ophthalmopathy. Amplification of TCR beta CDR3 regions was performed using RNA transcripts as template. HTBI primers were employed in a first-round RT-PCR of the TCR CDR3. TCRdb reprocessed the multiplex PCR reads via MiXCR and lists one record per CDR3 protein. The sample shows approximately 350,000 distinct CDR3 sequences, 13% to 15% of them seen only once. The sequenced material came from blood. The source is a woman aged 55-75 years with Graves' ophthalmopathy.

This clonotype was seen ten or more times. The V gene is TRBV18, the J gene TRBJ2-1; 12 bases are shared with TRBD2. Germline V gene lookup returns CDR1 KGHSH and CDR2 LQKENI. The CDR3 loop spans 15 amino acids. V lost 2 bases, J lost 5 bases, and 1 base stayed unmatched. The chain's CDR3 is CASSPASGRDNEQFF. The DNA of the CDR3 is TGTGCCAGCTCACCAGCTAGCGGGAGGGACAATGAGCAGTTCTTC.

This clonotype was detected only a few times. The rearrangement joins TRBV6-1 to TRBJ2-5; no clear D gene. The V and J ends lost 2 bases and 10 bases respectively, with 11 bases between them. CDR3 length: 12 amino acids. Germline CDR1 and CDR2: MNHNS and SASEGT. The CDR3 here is CASSEPNRDQYF. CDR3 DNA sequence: TGTGCCAGCAGTGAACCTAACCGCGACCAGTACTTC.

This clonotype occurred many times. The CDR3 nucleotides are TGCAGTGCTAGGTTGGGACTAGCGGGCCGTAGCTCCTACAATGAGCAGTTCTTC. Translating gives CSARLGLAGRSSYNEQFF. This chain connects TRBV20-1 to TRBJ2-1, with 12 bases fitting TRBD2. The CDR3 is 18 residues long. Germline V CDR1 and CDR2: DFQATT, SNEGSKA (reference sequence). The ends lost 3 bases at V and 0 bases at J; junction bases unmatched: 9.